One sample yielded the 22 T cell receptor beta chains listed below, sequenced in a study of regulatory T cells in long-lasting Graves disease. Relying on iRepertoire HTBI primers and Arm-PCR of CDR3 regions, the team built TCR beta libraries. TCRdb analysed the multiplex PCR reads with MiXCR anew, one entry per CDR3 protein. The sample includes a few hundred thousand distinct CDR3 sequences, less than 15% of them seen just once. Time point of the sample: newly diagnosed GD, antithyroid drugs for less than 3 months. Researchers made the TCR library from RNA that was extracted from PBMCs. These data were also filed under a second study, of T cells in Graves' hyperthyroidism and ophthalmopathy.

The source material was peripheral blood mononuclear cells (PBMCs), sampled at new diagnosis, from a patient treated with antithyroid drugs. The receptors were sampled from a man aged 25 to 40 with Graves disease.

This clonotype was detected a few times. The V call is TRBV6-2 or TRBV6-3, the J call TRBJ2-1; 7 nucleotides agree with TRBD2. Trimming cost V 4 bases and J 3 bases; bases outside gene matches: 9. Looked up from germline, CDR1 is MNHEY and CDR2 is SVGEGT. This CDR3 contains 16 residues. CDR3: CASSSTSVGHYNEQFF. DNA for the CDR3: TGTGCCAGCAGTTCCACTAGCGTAGGACACTACAATGAGCAGTTCTTC.

This clonotype was seen repeatedly, ten times or more. This rearrangement joins TRBV30 to TRBJ2-7; TRBD2 matches 7 bases. The CDR3 sequence is 14 residues long. Germline assignment: CDR1 GTSNPN and CDR2 SVGIG (reference sequence). Losses at the gene ends were 4 bases for V and 0 bases for J; bases not matched to a gene: 6. For the CDR3, the DNA is TGTGCCTGGAATAGCGGGCCCAGCTCCTACGAGCAGTACTTC. Its protein product is CAWNSGPSSYEQYF.

This clonotype was observed many times. The chain links TRBV27 to TRBJ2-2; possibly TRBD2 for D (5 bases). Trimming cost V 3 bases and J 4 bases, with 15 bases left between them. CDR3 length: 16 residues. CDR1 is MNHEY and CDR2 is SMNVEV in the germline V gene (reference sequence). As DNA, the CDR3 is TGTGCCAGCAGTTTCCCTCGGGGTCGGGGCACCGGGGAGCTGTTTTTT. Residues: CASSFPRGRGTGELFF.

This clonotype was recorded at least ten times. V is TRBV29-1 and J is TRBJ1-4; perhaps TRBD1 as D (5 bases). The ends were cut back, 6 bases at V and 3 bases at J, with 14 bases in the middle. This CDR3 comprises 14 residues. Germline assignment: CDR1 SQVTM and CDR2 ANQGSEA. CDR3 region: CSVTRQPSNEKLFF. The CDR3 DNA reads TGCAGCGTAACGCGACAGCCTTCTAATGAAAAACTGTTTTTT.

This clonotype was counted many times. The chain has TRBV20-1 and TRBJ1-1, with 7 positions matching TRBD1. V shed 3 bases and J 8 bases; nucleotides not matched to a gene: 6. The CDR3 spans 12 residues. CDR1 DFQATT and CDR2 SNEGSKA come from the germline V gene (reference sequence). The CDR3 is CSASGLQGEAFF. In DNA, the CDR3 is TGCAGTGCTAGTGGACTACAGGGGGAAGCTTTCTTT.

This clonotype was recorded at least ten times. The chain combines TRBV6-5 with TRBJ2-1; the D gene is possibly TRBD2 (5 bases). Trimming pared 0 bases from V and 0 bases from J, leaving 12 bases between. CDR1 and CDR2 from the germline V gene are MNHEY and SVGAGI. The CDR3 is 17 amino acids. CDR3 sequence: CASSYSYAGPSYNEQFF. The CDR3 bases are TGTGCCAGCAGTTACTCGTACGCGGGTCCCTCCTACAATGAGCAGTTCTTC.

The chain links TRBV18 to TRBJ2-1, with 13 bases that match TRBD2. The CDR3 length is 16 residues. Germline trimming cut 6 bases from V and 9 bases from J; bases unmatched to any gene: 11. CDR1 is KGHSH and CDR2 is LQKENI in the germline V gene. The CDR3, as DNA: TGTGCCAGCTCGGAAGGACTAGCGGGGGATTCAAGTGAGCAGTTCTTC. Translated, it gives CASSEGLAGDSSEQFF.

This clonotype has ten or more counts. The V gene is TRBV12-3 or TRBV12-4, the J gene TRBJ1-2, with D unresolved. V was cut by 3 bases and J by 5 bases, with 7 bases left in between. The CDR3 runs to 12 residues. The CDR3 bases are TGTGCCAGCAGTTTGTCGGTATATGGCTACACCTTC. Its protein product is CASSLSVYGYTF.

The table lists this clonotype with many counts. V gene TRBV5-1 combines with J gene TRBJ2-2; a possible D gene is TRBD1 (6 bases). With 5 bases removed from V and 0 bases from J, the gap between germline ends came to 20 bases. The CDR3 is made up of 18 amino acids. Germline V gene sequence: CDR1 SGHRS, CDR2 YFSETQ. DNA of the CDR3: TGCGCCAGCAGGCCACCCTTCAGGGGAGACGCGAACACCGGGGAGCTGTTTTTT. It is translated as CASRPPFRGDANTGELFF.

The rearrangement links TRBV24-1 to TRBJ2-3, with D maybe TRBD1 (6 bases). The V gene lost 9 bases and the J gene lost 3 bases, with 15 bases spanning the gap. The V gene's germline CDR1 is KGHDR and CDR2 SFDVKD. This CDR3 contains 14 residues. The CDR3: CATRETQGTDTQYF. In DNA, the CDR3 is TGTGCCACCCGGGAAACACAGGGTACAGATACGCAGTATTTT.

The V and J genes are TRBV7-2 and TRBJ2-1; no clear D. CDR3 length: 12 residues. The V gene's germline CDR1 is SGHTA and CDR2 FQGNSA. Trimming removed 7 bases from V and 11 bases from J, with 15 bases in between. The CDR3 DNA reads as TGTGCCAGCACCTTTAAAGAGACCAAGCAGTTCTTC. It specifies CASTFKETKQFF.

This clonotype came up many times. The V and J genes are TRBV28 and TRBJ2-3, with unresolved D. Germline V CDR1 and CDR2: MDHEN, SYDVKM. V was shortened by 2 bases and J by 4 bases, with 7 bases between the two germline ends. The CDR3 length is 13 residues. CDR3 DNA sequence: TGTGCCAGCAGTTTACGGGCTTCAGATACGCAGTATTTT. It translates to CASSLRASDTQYF.

This clonotype came up many times. Sequence at one end of the junction differs from germline and may be a read error. The chain links TRBV12-3 or TRBV12-4 to TRBJ2-3; 8 bases match TRBD2. The CDR3 totals 12 residues. In nucleotides, the CDR3 is TGTGCCAGCAGTTTCGGGAGGGGGGGACTCCTTTTT. Translated, it gives CASSFGRGGLLF.

In this sample, this clonotype turned up many times. This rearrangement joins TRBV6-5 to TRBJ2-1; D is possibly TRBD2 (5 bases). CDR1 and CDR2 (germline): MNHEY, SVGAGI. Trimming stripped 4 bases from V and 8 bases from J, with 21 bases between. The CDR3 has 16 residues. CDR3 nucleotides: TGTGCCAGCAGTTCGGAGCGGTACTCACCCCGGGATGAGCAGTTCTTC. Protein sequence: CASSSERYSPRDEQFF.

Ten or more counts support this clonotype. The CDR3 DNA is TGCGCCAGCAGCTCCGGAGGGTACAATCAGCCCCAGCATTTT. This translates into CASSSGGYNQPQHF. This rearrangement joins TRBV5-1 to TRBJ1-5, with D unclear. This CDR3 comprises 14 residues. Trimming pared 3 bases from V and 3 bases from J, leaving 10 bases between. Germline V gene sequence: CDR1 SGHRS, CDR2 YFSETQ.

This clonotype was recorded at least ten times. The gene calls are TRBV30 and TRBJ2-1; D is uncertain. The germline V gene has CDR1 GTSNPN and CDR2 SVGIG (reference sequence). Trimming removed 2 bases at V and 8 bases at J, with 10 bases between. The CDR3 runs 12 residues. The CDR3 here is CAWSLNGDEQFF. In DNA, the CDR3 is TGTGCCTGGAGTCTAAACGGCGATGAGCAGTTCTTC.

This clonotype was detected many times. The chain is built from TRBV15 and TRBJ2-4, with D possibly being TRBD2 (6 bases). V gave up 4 bases and J gave up 0 bases, with 13 bases separating them. Germline V gene sequence: CDR1 LNHNV, CDR2 YYDKDF (reference sequence). This CDR3 has 16 amino acids. The CDR3 is CATSIEPGLAKNIQYF. The CDR3 DNA reads as TGTGCCACCAGCATTGAGCCGGGACTAGCCAAAAACATTCAGTACTTC.

This clonotype was seen repeatedly, ten times or more. Relative to the germline gene, one junction end is altered; a read error may explain this. The chain links TRBV2 to TRBJ2-4; 11 bases fit TRBD2. The germline V gene has CDR1 SNHLY and CDR2 FYNNEI. CDR3 length equals 17 residues. The CDR3, as DNA: TGTGCCAGCAGGGAAGCCGGGACTAGCGGTGGCAAAAACATTCAGTACTTC. Translating gives CASREAGTSGGKNIQYF.

The chain carries TRBV18 and TRBJ2-5, with D possibly matching TRBD2 (5 bases). In germline, CDR1 is KGHSH, CDR2 LQKENI. The CDR3 loop spans 16 amino acids. V was trimmed by 5 bases and J by 1 base, leaving 17 bases between them. The DNA of the CDR3 is TGTGCCAGCTCATTGCAGCCGGGGAACGGCCAAGAGACCCAGTACTTC. As protein: CASSLQPGNGQETQYF.

This clonotype appeared a few times. The chain combines TRBV25-1 with TRBJ2-1; D is possibly TRBD1 or TRBD2 (5 bases each). CDR1 and CDR2 from the germline V gene are MGHDK and SYGVNS. Trimming took off 1 base at V and 8 bases at J, with 18 bases between the two ends. The CDR3 runs to 16 residues. The CDR3 loop is CASSESTRVASYEQFF. In nucleotides, the CDR3 is TGTGCCAGCAGTGAATCCACCAGGGTAGCGAGCTATGAGCAGTTCTTC.

The chain has TRBV12-3 or TRBV12-4 and TRBJ2-1; 7 nucleotides align to TRBD2. The trim removed 5 bases at V and 2 bases at J, leaving 3 bases unmatched. The CDR3 extends over 14 amino acids. The DNA for the CDR3 is TGTGCCAGCAGTCGAGGGACTACCTACAATGAGCAGTTCTTC. Translating gives CASSRGTTYNEQFF.

In its sample, this clonotype was seen many times. The chain joins TRBV12-3 or TRBV12-4 to TRBJ1-5; D may be TRBD1 (5 bases). There are 14 residues in the CDR3. V lost 3 bases to trimming and J lost 6 bases, with 12 bases between them. The CDR3 bases are TGTGCCAGCAGTTTTGCAGGGAATTCTCAGCCCCAGCATTTT. Translated, it gives CASSFAGNSQPQHF.